This is a list of T cell receptor beta chains from one sample in a study of T cell repertoires in cytomegalovirus infection. TCRdb redid the calling of the reads with MiXCR, one entry per CDR3 protein. The sample yields roughly 280,000 distinct CDR3 sequences, about an eighth seen once. Sequenced material: PBMCs. Receptors originate from a human donor in good health (CMV status not recorded). Some clones in this sample may be carry-over from other donors' samples. The CDR3 runs from the conserved cysteine through the conserved F or W. D genes are given only for firm matches. The size field is filled for only some rows; it gives once, few, many or a size class.

j_gene	d_gene	abundance	v_gene	CDR3aa	CDR3nt
TRBJ1-6	-	-	TRBV9	CASSRTANTALHF	TGTGCCAGCAGCAGGACAGCCAACACGGCCCTCCACTTT
TRBJ2-2	-	-	TRBV3-1	CASSQVTATAGELFF	TGTGCCAGCAGCCAAGTAACCGCCACGGCCGGGGAGCTGTTTTTT
TRBJ2-7	TRBD1	large	TRBV28	CASSPPPPGTGHEQYF	TGTGCCAGCAGTCCCCCACCTCCCGGGACAGGGCACGAGCAGTACTTC
TRBJ1-1	TRBD1	-	TRBV20-1	CICRTGDLNTEAFF	TGCATATGCCGGACAGGAGACCTGAACACTGAAGCTTTCTTT
TRBJ2-1	-	many	TRBV7-9	CASSRIGGRGDEQFF	TGTGCCAGCAGCCGTATAGGGGGGAGGGGCGATGAGCAGTTCTTC
TRBJ2-7	-	few	TRBV7-2	CASSSPRAPQLPILYEQYF	TGTGCCAGCAGCTCTCCGAGGGCCCCGCAACTACCGATCCTCTACGAGCAGTACTTC
TRBJ1-5	-	many	TRBV5-5	CASSLFWGQSNQPQHF	TGTGCCAGCAGCTTGTTTTGGGGGCAGAGCAATCAGCCCCAGCATTTT
TRBJ2-3	-	-	TRBV5-4	CASSFRSSTDTQYF	TGTGCCAGCAGCTTCCGGTCTTCCACAGATACGCAGTATTTT
TRBJ2-3	-	few	TRBV20-1	CSARDPAGLDTQYF	TGCAGTGCTAGAGATCCAGCGGGTTTAGATACGCAGTATTTT
TRBJ2-5	TRBD2	many	TRBV7-3	CASSTTSEQETQYF	TGTGCCAGCAGCACAACTAGCGAGCAAGAGACCCAGTACTTC
TRBJ2-1	-	-	TRBV7-3	CASSLTGVGSEQIF	TGTGCCAGCAGCTTGACGGGAGTAGGTAGTGAGCAGATCTTC